The clone carrying this TCR beta chain was observed a handful of times. Under the authors' procedure: Reference gene primer amplification gave estimated nucleated cell counts. Assay: immunoSEQ multiplex PCR; the TCRdb copy retains only in-frame clones and omits some. From that table come the V and J calls and clone size; the DNA was used to work out D and trimming. The table lists about 200,000 clones, around four fifths of them singletons. Germline CDR1 and CDR2: MNHEY and SMNVEV (reference sequence). Deletions cut 2 bases from V and 4 bases from J, with 8 bases between. The length of the CDR3 is 13 residues. This record comes from a study of blood T cell repertoires in COVID-19. Across the study: PBMCs, B-cell-depleted T cells, or T cells provided the cDNA or gDNA that made up the material.

This TCR was recovered from a human donor with acute or convalescent COVID-19. The donor label of this sample is uncertain. The chain employs TRBV27 and TRBJ1-2, with a tentative D call TRBD1 (6 bases). The specimen was peripheral blood. CDR3 nucleotide sequence: TGTGCCAGCAGTTTAACAGGGACCTATGGCTACACCTTC. Amino acid sequence: CASSLTGTYGYTF.